Shown below are 18 T cell receptor beta chains from a single sample sequenced in a study of immune evolution from preneoplasia to lung adenocarcinoma. Repertoires were generated with immunoSEQ multiplex PCR, while TCRdb's copy carries only in-frame clones and drops some. The repertoire holds approximately 5,000 clones, with roughly four fifths as singletons. The sequencing sample was made of FFPE adjacent normal lung tissue. Every receptor here comes from an older donor with lung adenocarcinoma.

J is TRBJ2-3 and V is TRBV6-6; 11 bases fit TRBD2. The J segment lost 4 bases and the V segment lost 7 bases, leaving 7 bases of the junction unmatched. The V gene's germline CDR1 is MNHNY and CDR2 SVGAGI (reference sequence). The CDR3 is made up of 15 amino acids. This chain's CDR3 is CASTKLAGAPDTQYF. CDR3 coding DNA: TGTGCCAGCACCAAACTAGCGGGAGCGCCAGATACGCAGTATTTT.

The chain couples TRBV30 to TRBJ2-1; TRBD2 matches at 10 bases. The CDR3 is made up of 14 amino acids. J gave up 10 bases and V 0 bases, and 6 bases lay outside the gene matches. Germline values: CDR1 GTSNPN, CDR2 SVGIG (reference sequence). The CDR3 DNA follows: TGTGCCTGGAGTGTAGGGCTAGCGGGAGCCGAGCAGTTCTTC. As protein: CAWSVGLAGAEQFF. The full variable domain, rest sourced from reference TRBV30 and TRBJ2-1, is SQTIHQWPATLVQPVGSPLSLECTVEGTSNPNLYWYRQAAGRGLQLLFYSVGIGQISSEVPQNLSASRPQDRQFILSSKKLLLSDSGFYLCAWSVGLAGAEQFFGPGTRLTVL.

The chain has TRBV30 and TRBJ1-2, with a possible D match to TRBD1 (5 bases). The germline CDR1 and CDR2 sequences are GTSNPN and SVGIG (reference sequence). V was pared by 2 bases and J by 8 bases, with 15 bases between. The CDR3 sequence is 13 residues long. As DNA, the CDR3 is TGTGCCTGGAGTTTCTCGAGGGGACGAGGCTACACCTTC. Amino acid sequence: CAWSFSRGRGYTF. The whole variable domain, filled in from reference TRBV30 and TRBJ1-2, reads SQTIHQWPATLVQPVGSPLSLECTVEGTSNPNLYWYRQAAGRGLQLLFYSVGIGQISSEVPQNLSASRPQDRQFILSSKKLLLSDSGFYLCAWSFSRGRGYTFGSGTRLTVV.

The table lists this clone with a count of one. The rearrangement joins TRBV11-3 to TRBJ2-1, with D unresolved. The CDR3 consists of 11 residues. V was trimmed by 0 bases and J by 9 bases, leaving 3 bases between them. Germline lookup yields CDR1 SGHNT and CDR2 YENEEA. CDR3 DNA: TGTGCCAGCAGCTTAGACGGTGAGCAGTTCTTC. This encodes CASSLDGEQFF.

By frequency in the sample, this clone is large. This chain links TRBV4-2 with TRBJ2-2; D tentatively reads TRBD1 or TRBD2 (5 bases each). This CDR3 spans 16 amino acids. From germline, CDR1 is LGHNA and CDR2 YNFKEQ. V gave up 6 bases and J gave up 6 bases, with 20 bases separating them. Here the CDR3 reads CASRGEVGQTSGELFF. CDR3 in DNA: TGTGCCAGCAGGGGGGAAGTTGGACAAACCTCCGGGGAGCTGTTTTTT.

V gene TRBV6-5 combines with J gene TRBJ2-7; TRBD2 is a possible D gene (5 bases). The CDR3 extends over 14 amino acids. Germline assignment: CDR1 MNHEY and CDR2 SVGAGI. V lost 0 bases, J lost 2 bases, and 8 bases lay in between. The chain's CDR3 is CASSYSGAAYEQYF. The CDR3 DNA follows: TGTGCCAGCAGTTACTCTGGAGCGGCCTACGAGCAGTACTTC.

V and J are TRBV9 and TRBJ2-2, with 12 bases lining up with TRBD2. CDR3 size: 17 residues. The germline CDR1 and CDR2 sequences are SGDLS and YYNGEE. Trimming removed 4 bases from V and 5 bases from J; junction bases left unmatched: 9. CDR3 region: CASSNRIGTSGTGELFF. CDR3 DNA sequence: TGTGCCAGCAGCAACAGGATAGGGACTAGCGGGACCGGGGAGCTGTTTTTT.

The chain recombines TRBV28 with TRBJ1-5, with TRBD1 identical over 9 bases. There are 16 residues in the CDR3. Germline V gene sequence: CDR1 MDHEN, CDR2 SYDVKM. After removal of 5 bases from V and 4 bases from J, the junction contained 9 bases not matched to a gene. CDR3 in amino acids: CASSRDRVFRNQPQHF. CDR3 DNA: TGTGCCAGCAGTCGGGACAGGGTCTTTCGAAATCAGCCCCAGCATTTT.

The DNA of the CDR3 is TGCGCCAGCAGCCCGGACAGAATAAACACCGGGGAGCTGTTTTTT. This gives the protein CASSPDRINTGELFF. The chain uses TRBV5-1 and TRBJ2-2; TRBD1 might be the D (6 bases). The germline V gene has CDR1 SGHRS and CDR2 YFSETQ. CDR3 length: 15 amino acids. The V gene lost 4 bases and the J gene lost 2 bases, with 12 bases spanning the gap.

This clone was detected only once. The CDR3 spells CASSYGGGSYEQYF. The CDR3 coding sequence is TGTGCCAGCAGTTACGGGGGCGGGTCCTACGAGCAGTACTTC. The rearrangement links TRBV6-5 to TRBJ2-7; D may be TRBD1 (6 bases). CDR1 is MNHEY, CDR2 SVGAGI, per germline. With 2 bases removed from V and 1 base from J, the gap between germline ends came to 9 bases. The CDR3 is 14 residues long.

V is TRBV28 and J is TRBJ1-1, with D possibly matching TRBD1 (5 bases). The CDR3 consists of 14 residues. Trimming pared 5 bases from V and 3 bases from J, leaving 13 bases between. Germline CDR1 and CDR2: MDHEN and SYDVKM. The CDR3 here is CASSPQRGYTEAFF. The CDR3 region has the DNA TGTGCCAGCAGTCCACAACGGGGGTACACTGAAGCTTTCTTT.

There are a few counts of this clone. V and J are TRBV19 and TRBJ1-1, with TRBD1 matching over 7 bases. CDR1 is LNHDA, CDR2 SQIVND, per germline (reference sequence). Trimming removed 6 bases from V and 3 bases from J; junction bases left unmatched: 7. The CDR3 runs 14 residues. The CDR3 spells CASSLTGSYTEAFF. The DNA for the CDR3 is TGTGCCAGTAGCTTGACAGGGTCGTACACTGAAGCTTTCTTT.

This clone was seen just once. The V call is TRBV2, the J call TRBJ2-5; 7 nucleotides line up with TRBD1. Trimming took 4 bases from V and 6 from J; bases not matched to a gene: 14. CDR3 size: 16 residues. From germline, CDR1 is SNHLY and CDR2 FYNNEI. This chain's CDR3 is CASSGGQILLRKTQYF. The CDR3 region has the DNA TGTGCCAGCAGTGGGGGACAGATACTATTGAGGAAGACCCAGTACTTC.

This chain connects TRBV6-1 to TRBJ1-5, with D unclear. Germline CDR1 reads MNHNS; CDR2 reads SASEGT. Trimming took 2 bases from V and 3 from J, leaving 11 bases between them. The CDR3 is made up of 15 amino acids. The CDR3 is CASSENGQNNQPQHF. CDR3 sequence (DNA): TGTGCCAGCAGTGAAAACGGGCAGAACAATCAGCCCCAGCATTTT.

The chain couples TRBV7-8 to TRBJ1-2; 7 bases line up with TRBD1. The V segment lost 3 bases and the J segment 6 bases; nucleotides outside the gene matches: 10. CDR1 is SGHVS and CDR2 is FQNEAQ in the germline V gene. CDR3 length: 15 residues. CDR3 nucleotides: TGTGCCAGCAGCTTCGAACAGGGGCAAAATGATGGCTACACCTTC. Encoded protein: CASSFEQGQNDGYTF.

The V gene is TRBV27, the J gene TRBJ1-2; D uncertain. The CDR3 is 15 amino acids. Looked up from germline, CDR1 is MNHEY and CDR2 is SMNVEV (reference sequence). The ends were cut back, 4 bases at V and 0 bases at J, with 12 bases in the middle. CDR3: CASSSDRQPNYGYTF. DNA of the CDR3: TGTGCCAGCAGTTCTGATAGGCAGCCTAACTATGGCTACACCTTC.

This clone was detected a few times. The rearrangement uses TRBV20-1 and TRBJ2-3; D is perhaps TRBD2 (5 bases). Trimming pared 5 bases from V and 5 bases from J, leaving 8 bases between. Germline CDR1 DFQATT, CDR2 SNEGSKA (reference sequence). This CDR3 has 11 residues. The CDR3 region has the DNA TGCAGTGCTGAAAGCGGAGATACGCAGTATTTT. As protein: CSAESGDTQYF.

The rearrangement joins TRBV19 to TRBJ2-5; 9 bases align to TRBD1. Germline CDR1 reads LNHDA; CDR2 reads SQIVND (reference sequence). This CDR3 region has 16 residues. J was trimmed by 6 bases and V by 3 bases; bases with no gene match: 11. In DNA, the CDR3 is TGTGCCAGTAGTATCGGTCCCGAGACAGGGGGAAAGACCCAGTACTTC. This encodes CASSIGPETGGKTQYF.